This T cell receptor (beta chain) was captured by sequencing in a study of blood T cell repertoires in COVID-19. Whole-study context: T cells, B-cell-depleted T cells, or PBMCs provided the cDNA or gDNA that served as material.

One Seattle source followed patients from active infection through their disease course. The CDR3 extends over 17 amino acids. V gave up 0 bases and J gave up 1 base, with 14 bases separating them. Germline V gives CDR1 ENHRY, CDR2 SYGVKD. Using immunoSEQ multiplex PCR, the repertoire was profiled, and TCRdb retains in-frame clones only, with some absent. The sample consists of a few hundred thousand clones, around 92% of them appearing once. Sequencing was performed on peripheral blood. The chain has TRBV10-3 and TRBJ2-3; the D gene is possibly TRBD2 (5 bases). The TCR was taken from a person aged 18-29 years with COVID-19, enrolled during active disease. CDR3 residues: CAISESNSGFGTDTQYF. The CDR3 DNA follows: TGTGCCATCAGTGAGTCGAATTCGGGGTTTGGCACAGATACGCAGTATTTT.